This note documents a single TCR beta chain sequence. This sample is drawn from a study of T cells after yellow fever vaccination. The CDR3 runs to 15 residues. Germline V gene sequence: CDR1 MNHEY, CDR2 SVGAGI. Trimming shortened V by 2 bases and J by 4 bases, and 15 bases separated the two germline ends. MiXCR, applied by TCRdb to the 5' RACE reads, yields one record per CDR3 protein. The sample yields under 600,000 distinct CDR3 sequences, roughly 22% seen once. The sequence derives from a man in his late teens or twenties who received the YFV17D yellow fever vaccine. Specimen: PBMCs, collected about 20 days after the first yellow fever vaccination. The chain has TRBV6-5 and TRBJ2-7; D is unresolved. The CDR3, as DNA: TGTGCCAGCAGTTACAGTCGGGCAGGAATTTACGAGCAGTACTTC. It codes for CASSYSRAGIYEQYF.